This T cell receptor (beta chain) was documented in a study of human T cells and chemical hapten exposure. Study as a whole: Small pooled library volume differences chiefly drove per-sample TCR yield variation. Whole-study results and caveats: TCRs above 1 in 1000 frequency stayed constant with DPC sensitization. The formation of large CDR3 similarity clusters by expanded TCRs significantly exceeded that of controls.

The library put unique molecular identifiers onto individual cDNA molecules. TCRdb recomputed calls from the RACE reads with MiXCR, one row per CDR3 protein. Altogether roughly 50,000 distinct CDR3 sequences are present, about 11% being singletons, with the ten largest covering 1.8%. On this clonotype itself: Its antigen is currently unknown.

The time point denotes: patch test 1, 2 weeks after DPC sensitization. The treatment denotes: therapeutic diphenylcyclopropenone sensitization with weekly scalp DPC. The study extracted total RNA from unfractionated whole blood. J lost 6 bases, V lost 2 bases, and 5 bases had no gene match. Per the germline V gene, CDR1 is LGHNA and CDR2 is YNFKEQ. The CDR3 is 15 amino acids. The chain combines TRBV4-2 with TRBJ2-3, with 10 positions matching TRBD2. The material sequenced was whole blood, taken in connection with sensitization to the hapten diphenylcyclopropenone (DPC). This TCR was sampled from a woman aged 40 to 49 with alopecia areata. Some clones in this sample may be carry-over from other donors' samples. The CDR3 is CASSQQAGGPDTQYF. The CDR3 region has the DNA TGTGCCAGCAGCCAACAAGCGGGAGGGCCCGATACGCAGTATTTT.